This T cell receptor (beta chain) was sequenced during a study of OX40 agonist ivuxolimab in advanced cancers. With 1 base clipped from V and 2 bases from J, the junction kept 11 bases outside the gene matches. CDR1 MDHEN and CDR2 SYDVKM come from the germline V gene. This CDR3 has 19 residues. Generated by immunoSEQ multiplex PCR, the TCRdb table keeps only in-frame clones and is missing some. This table holds about 48,000 clones, approximately 90% found once. The material was CD4+ or CD8+ T cells sorted from blood, obtained in a trial of the OX40 agonist ivuxolimab. The V and J genes are TRBV28 and TRBJ2-5; 12 bases map to TRBD2. The receptor was isolated from an adult with an advanced solid tumor such as melanoma, head and neck, liver or kidney cancer. The CDR3 is CASSLSARGLAGIQETQYF. In DNA form, the CDR3 reads TGTGCCAGCAGTTTATCAGCTAGAGGACTAGCGGGGATACAAGAGACCCAGTACTTC.